The 19 T cell receptor beta chains below all came from one sample that was sequenced in a study of cytotoxic CD8 clonotypes in ibrutinib-treated CLL. Profiled with immunoSEQ multiplex PCR; TCRdb holds only in-frame clones, not every one. The top ten hold around 13% of the sample, which has 130,000 to 150,000 clones, approximately 81% seen once. The sequencing here drew on PBMCs, taken after 12 months of ibrutinib treatment. Receptor source: a human donor with chronic lymphocytic leukemia.

This clone was recorded a few times. The rearrangement uses TRBV6-1 and TRBJ1-3, with a possible D match to TRBD1 (5 bases). Germline V lookup: CDR1 MNHNS, CDR2 SASEGT. The CDR3 contains 15 residues. V was shortened by 1 base and J by 4 bases, with 11 bases between the two germline ends. The DNA of the CDR3 is TGTGCCAGCAGTGAAGGAGGGGCAGGAGGAAACACCATATATTTT. Its protein product is CASSEGGAGGNTIYF.

This chain uses TRBV2 with TRBJ2-1; D is ambiguous. The CDR3 is 13 amino acids. Trimming took 4 bases from V and 8 from J, leaving 12 bases between them. CDR1 SNHLY and CDR2 FYNNEI come from the germline V gene. CDR3 sequence (DNA): TGTGCCAGCAGTGGTTCCGGGTGGGATGAGCAGTTCTTC. This gives the protein CASSGSGWDEQFF.

The chain combines TRBV7-9 with TRBJ2-7; TRBD2 might be the D (6 bases). Trimming shortened V by 6 bases and J by 6 bases, and 12 bases separated the two germline ends. Per germline, CDR1 SEHNR and CDR2 FQNEAQ (reference sequence). This CDR3 comprises 12 residues. The CDR3 loop reads CASSRSGVEQYF. As DNA, the CDR3 is TGTGCCAGCAGTCGTTCGGGAGTCGAGCAGTACTTC.

The genes are TRBV4-1 and TRBJ2-2; D gene unclear. The CDR3 runs 16 residues. In germline, CDR1 is MGHRA, CDR2 YSYEKL. The germline V and J ends were trimmed by 1 base and 3 bases, with 12 bases remaining between them. The CDR3 DNA follows: TGCGCCAGCAGCCAAGGTGTCCTTGAGGACACCGGGGAGCTGTTTTTT. Translating it yields CASSQGVLEDTGELFF.

In this sample, this clone turned up a few times. The chain joins TRBV7-8 to TRBJ2-2; D possibly corresponds to TRBD1 (5 bases). CDR3 length equals 15 residues. Trimming removed 3 bases at V and 3 bases at J, with 11 bases between. CDR1 is SGHVS and CDR2 is FQNEAQ in the germline V gene. The CDR3: CASSFTQGYTGELFF. The CDR3 DNA is TGTGCCAGCAGCTTTACCCAGGGCTACACCGGGGAGCTGTTTTTT.

The chain is built from TRBV5-6 and TRBJ1-3, with D unclear. The CDR3 totals 14 residues. The V gene's germline CDR1 is SGHDT and CDR2 YYEEEE. V was cut by 2 bases and J by 3 bases, with 9 bases left in between. The CDR3, as DNA: TGTGCCAGCAGCTTCCCTGGGTTTGGAAACACCATATATTTT. This encodes CASSFPGFGNTIYF. The complete variable domain, with remaining parts taken from reference TRBV5-6 and TRBJ1-3, reads DAGVTQSPTHLIKTRGQQVTLRCSPKSGHDTVSWYQQALGQGPQFIFQYYEEEERQRGNFPDRFSGHQFPNYSSELNVNALLLGDSALYLCASSFPGFGNTIYFGEGSWLTVV.

This chain joins TRBV7-9 and TRBJ2-7; 9 nucleotides agree with TRBD1. Trimming at V came to 0 bases and at J to 4 bases, leaving 1 base not matched to a gene. CDR3 length equals 14 residues. CDR1 is SEHNR and CDR2 is FQNEAQ in the germline V gene (reference sequence). CDR3 nucleotides: TGTGCCAGCAGCTTAGCAGGACAGGGGTACGAGCAGTACTTC. The encoded protein is CASSLAGQGYEQYF.

The chain links TRBV6-1 to TRBJ2-3; 10 nucleotides agree with TRBD1. The CDR3 is 11 residues long. Germline CDR1 is MNHNS and CDR2 is SASEGT. The V and J ends lost 5 bases and 15 bases, in that order; junction bases with no gene match: 5. The DNA of the CDR3 is TGTGCCAGCAGTAAAAGGACAGGGGGATATTTT. It specifies CASSKRTGGYF.

This rearrangement joins TRBV11-1 to TRBJ1-2, with D perhaps TRBD1 (5 bases). The CDR3 consists of 14 residues. The V end lost 1 base, the J end lost 4 bases, and 10 bases lay between the germline ends. From germline, CDR1 is SGHAT and CDR2 FQDESV (reference sequence). Here the CDR3 DNA reads TGTGCCAGCAGCTTAGGATCAGGGACCTATGGCTACACCTTC. This translates into CASSLGSGTYGYTF.

The J gene is TRBJ1-5, the V gene TRBV4-1, with D possibly matching TRBD1 (6 bases). The CDR3 is 14 residues long. The V gene's germline CDR1 is MGHRA and CDR2 YSYEKL. The V and J ends lost 6 bases and 6 bases respectively, with 15 bases between them. DNA of the CDR3: TGCGCCAGCAGTTGGGCGGGGGCCGGTCAGCCCCAGCATTTT. Protein sequence: CASSWAGAGQPQHF.

The V call is TRBV30, the J call TRBJ2-1; 9 bases fit TRBD2. CDR1 GTSNPN and CDR2 SVGIG come from the germline V gene (reference sequence). V was pared by 5 bases and J by 3 bases, with 11 bases of the junction left unmatched. The CDR3 covers 16 residues. CDR3 nucleotide sequence: TGTGCCTGGGGGGCCCCCCAGCGGGAGGTCTACAATGAGCAGTTCTTC. Translated, it gives CAWGAPQREVYNEQFF. Based on the CDR3 plus reference TRBV30 and TRBJ2-1, the full variable domain is SQTIHQWPATLVQPVGSPLSLECTVEGTSNPNLYWYRQAAGRGLQLLFYSVGIGQISSEVPQNLSASRPQDRQFILSSKKLLLSDSGFYLCAWGAPQREVYNEQFFGPGTRLTVL.

The table lists this clone with a count of one. The chain recombines TRBV4-3 with TRBJ2-7; TRBD1 or TRBD2 may be the D gene (5 bases each). Trimming pared 0 bases from V and 3 bases from J, leaving 12 bases between. Germline V lookup: CDR1 LGHNA, CDR2 YSLEER. CDR3 size: 15 residues. The CDR3 DNA sequence: TGCGCCAGCAGCCAAGATCCCGGGACCCTCTACGAGCAGTACTTC. It yields the protein CASSQDPGTLYEQYF.

The gene calls are TRBV7-9 and TRBJ2-1, with 10 positions matching TRBD2. This CDR3 has 16 amino acids. V gave up 5 bases and J gave up 6 bases; unmatched junction bases: 10. Germline V gene data show CDR1 as SEHNR and CDR2 as FQNEAQ (reference sequence). CDR3 loop: CASSPWTSGGGNEQFF. As DNA, the CDR3 is TGTGCCAGCAGCCCCTGGACTAGCGGAGGGGGCAATGAGCAGTTCTTC.

This clone was observed a single time. The chain links TRBV18 to TRBJ2-5; tentative D call: TRBD1 (6 bases). The V end was cut by 0 bases, the J end by 6 bases, with 11 bases between. CDR1 KGHSH and CDR2 LQKENI come from the germline V gene. The CDR3 has 14 residues. The CDR3 DNA follows: TGTGCCAGCTCACCACCGTGGCAGGGGAAGACCCAGTACTTC. Residues: CASSPPWQGKTQYF.

The V call is TRBV25-1, the J call TRBJ1-5, with D perhaps TRBD1 (5 bases). V was cut by 6 bases and J by 5 bases, with 14 bases left in between. The germline V gene has CDR1 MGHDK and CDR2 SYGVNS. The length of the CDR3 is 14 residues. The CDR3: CASRGPGGHQPQHF. The CDR3 nucleotides read TGTGCCAGCAGGGGACCCGGGGGTCATCAGCCCCAGCATTTT.

The sample holds a few counts of this clone. The CDR3 DNA reads TGTGCCAGCAAAAGGACAGGGGTAGGTCAGCCCCAGCATTTT. Encoded protein: CASKRTGVGQPQHF. The J gene is TRBJ1-5, the V gene TRBV6-5, with TRBD1 matching 9 bases. In germline, CDR1 is MNHEY, CDR2 SVGAGI. This CDR3 comprises 14 residues. Trimming took 7 bases from V and 6 from J; bases not matched to a gene: 7.

The rearrangement links TRBV12-5 to TRBJ2-1; 10 nucleotides align to TRBD2. Germline assignment: CDR1 LGHNT and CDR2 FRNRAP. Trimming at V came to 5 bases and at J to 8 bases, leaving 12 bases not matched to a gene. The CDR3 is 16 residues long. Here the CDR3 DNA reads TGTGCTAGTGGTCGTGCCGGGACTAGCGCTTTCCATGAGCAGTTCTTC. This encodes CASGRAGTSAFHEQFF.

The gene calls are TRBV2 and TRBJ1-1; TRBD1 aligns across 8 bases. Germline V gene lookup returns CDR1 SNHLY and CDR2 FYNNEI. V dropped 5 bases and J dropped 7; count of bases not matched to a gene: 3. This CDR3 is built from 12 residues. CDR3: CASSTQGVEAFF. For the CDR3, the DNA is TGTGCCAGCAGTACACAGGGGGTTGAAGCTTTCTTT.

J is TRBJ2-5 and V is TRBV7-6; no clear D gene. The length of the CDR3 is 12 residues. Germline V CDR1 and CDR2: SGHVS, FNYEAQ. With 1 base removed from V and 5 bases from J, the gap between germline ends came to 5 bases. The CDR3 DNA reads TGTGCCAGCAGCTTAGGAACTGAGACCCAGTACTTC. Translating it yields CASSLGTETQYF.